The clone carrying this T cell receptor (beta chain) has ten or more counts. The antigen remains unidentified. The authors amplified TCR beta CDR3 regions, and they did so from RNA transcripts for repertoire sequencing. The library came from an HTBI-primed first-round RT-PCR and a second-round multiplex PCR. TCRdb processed the multiplex PCR reads anew with MiXCR; each CDR3 protein has one entry. There are 400,000 to 450,000 distinct CDR3 sequences in the sample; about 21% occur only once, and approximately 3% lies in the top ten. Trimming took 6 bases from V and 3 from J, leaving 15 bases between them. The CDR3 contains 13 residues. The V gene's germline CDR1 is DFQATT and CDR2 SNEGSKA (reference sequence). This specimen belongs to a study of Graves' ophthalmopathy and Graves' hyperthyroidism. Study results and limitations: Sensitivity of approximately 90% and specificity of around 80% were achieved when a 13-signature model separated ophthalmopathy from stable hyperthyroidism.

If no ophthalmopathy appeared within 18 months of follow-up, hyperthyroidism was termed stable. A volume of over 9 ml of fresh peripheral blood supplied the PBMCs. This receptor was taken from a woman in her late teens or twenties with stable Graves' hyperthyroidism. Input material: peripheral blood. The chain uses TRBV20-1 and TRBJ2-7; the D gene is possibly TRBD1 (6 bases). In nucleotides, the CDR3 is TGCAGTGCCTCCGGGACAACCCTCTACGAGCAGTACTTC. Protein: CSASGTTLYEQYF.